The 8 T cell receptor beta chains presented below share a single source sample, sequenced in a study of blood T cell repertoires in COVID-19 (dated by TCRdb to 2018 to 2021). Library preparation employed the immunoSEQ multiplex PCR assay. The immuneACCESS repertoire file appears here via TCRdb, limited to in-frame rearrangements. These files lack a portion of the clones; in checked studies, under half of the deficit traces to unresolved V genes, and the cause of the others is not known. Present in this sample are roughly 67,000 clones, 85% to 90% of which were seen just once. 3.5% to 4.5% of the sample is in the top ten clones. The specimen was peripheral blood. The receptors originated from a man aged 50-59 years with acute or convalescent COVID-19.

The CDR3 DNA follows: TGTGCCAGCAGTGAAGCAAGCTTGGAGGCGGTCGGATCCTACAATGAGCAGTTCTTC. Residues: CASSEASLEAVGSYNEQFF. V is TRBV2 and J is TRBJ2-1, with D perhaps TRBD2 (5 bases). The CDR3 runs to 19 residues. Germline CDR1 reads SNHLY; CDR2 reads FYNNEI. V was cut by 0 bases and J by 1 base, with 19 bases left in between.

A single count supports this clone. The V gene is TRBV10-2, the J gene TRBJ1-5; 8 bases line up with TRBD1. The CDR3 is 13 amino acids. Germline V gene data show CDR1 as WSHSY and CDR2 as SAAADI. V gave up 7 bases and J gave up 4 bases; unmatched junction bases: 3. CDR3 nucleotide sequence: TGCGCCAGCAAGGGACAGGAAAATCAGCCCCAGCATTTT. It encodes CASKGQENQPQHF.

The gene calls are TRBV4-2 and TRBJ1-4, with D tentatively TRBD1 (5 bases). CDR1 is LGHNA and CDR2 is YNFKEQ in the germline V gene. The CDR3 runs 16 residues. The V gene lost 0 bases and the J gene lost 7 bases, with 15 bases spanning the gap. For the CDR3, the DNA is TGTGCCAGCAGCCAAGAGGGCGTAGGGGCAGTTGAAAAACTGTTTTTT. It specifies CASSQEGVGAVEKLFF.

The rearrangement joins TRBV5-1 to TRBJ1-2; no reliable D call. V gave up 5 bases and J gave up 4 bases, with 9 bases separating them. The CDR3 contains 12 residues. Germline V gives CDR1 SGHRS, CDR2 YFSETQ. The CDR3 DNA reads as TGCGCCAGCAGGCAGGTGGGCTATGGCTACACCTTC. This gives the protein CASRQVGYGYTF.

V gene TRBV7-3 combines with J gene TRBJ2-3; 8 bases match TRBD1. The V gene's germline CDR1 is SGHTA and CDR2 FQGTGA. J was trimmed by 10 bases and V by 2 bases; bases with no gene match: 11. This CDR3 is built from 15 residues. The CDR3 region has the DNA TGTGCCAGCAGCTTAGGACAGGGTCTTGCGTATGCGCAGTATTTT. Translated: CASSLGQGLAYAQYF.

J is TRBJ2-3 and V is TRBV7-9, with D possibly being TRBD1 (5 bases). Looked up from germline, CDR1 is SEHNR and CDR2 is FQNEAQ (reference sequence). V was clipped by 6 bases and J by 4 bases, with 17 bases between them. The CDR3 is 15 residues long. The DNA for the CDR3 is TGTGCCAGCAGAAGTGTGGGCAGGGCGGCAGATACGCAGTATTTT. It yields the protein CASRSVGRAADTQYF.

This clone showed up just once. The genes are TRBV6-2 or TRBV6-3 and TRBJ1-2; D ambiguous. This CDR3 is 13 amino acids long. V shed 4 bases and J shed 2 bases, with 8 bases lying between them. Germline V gives CDR1 MNHEY, CDR2 SVGEGT. CDR3 coding DNA: TGTGCCAGCAGTTTAATCTCCAACTATGGCTACACCTTC. Protein product: CASSLISNYGYTF.

The J gene is TRBJ2-7, the V gene TRBV19; possibly TRBD1 for D (5 bases). This CDR3 is 16 amino acids long. V was shortened by 2 bases and J by 1 base, with 15 bases between the two germline ends. CDR1 is LNHDA, CDR2 SQIVND, per germline (reference sequence). The CDR3 here is CASSIIGRVSSYEQYF. CDR3 sequence (DNA): TGTGCCAGTAGTATAATAGGCAGGGTCAGTTCCTACGAGCAGTACTTC.